Below, one T cell receptor (beta chain) is given with its context. Its antigen is unidentified. The listed genes are named as in mouse. The read finishes 4 residues shy of the CDR3 end, and the germline J gene is used to complete it. Per germline, CDR1 SGHDT and CDR2 FRDEAV. This CDR3 has 14 residues. Losses at the gene ends were 5 bases for V and 3 bases for J; bases not matched to a gene: 5. This sample was included in a study of CD8+ T cells in alopecia areata. Study summary: Female C3H/HeJ recipients aged about 6-10 weeks got skin from C3H/HeJ graft donors aged about 6-12 months that had spontaneous alopecia.

Using CD4, CD8alpha, NKG2D, NKG2ACE and other markers, pooled cutaneous lymph node cells were sorted. cDNA serving as the sequencing template came from extracted, reverse transcribed RNA. Using immunoSEQ multiplex PCR, the repertoire was profiled, and TCRdb retains in-frame clones only, with some absent. The sample yields around 290,000 clones, without any singletons. The study's findings and limits: For lesional scalp, especially alopecia totalis/universalis, clonality was higher than in normal scalp.

This chain joins TRBV14 and TRBJ2-1; TRBD1 matches 7 bases. Sequencing used CD4+ T cells sorted from a lymph node. This clonotype was obtained from a C3H/HeJ mouse with alopecia areata. This strain has MHC haplotype H2-k. The CDR3 loop reads CASRLGDSYAEQFF. CDR3 DNA (partial): TGTGCCAGCAGACTAGGGGACAGCTATGCT.